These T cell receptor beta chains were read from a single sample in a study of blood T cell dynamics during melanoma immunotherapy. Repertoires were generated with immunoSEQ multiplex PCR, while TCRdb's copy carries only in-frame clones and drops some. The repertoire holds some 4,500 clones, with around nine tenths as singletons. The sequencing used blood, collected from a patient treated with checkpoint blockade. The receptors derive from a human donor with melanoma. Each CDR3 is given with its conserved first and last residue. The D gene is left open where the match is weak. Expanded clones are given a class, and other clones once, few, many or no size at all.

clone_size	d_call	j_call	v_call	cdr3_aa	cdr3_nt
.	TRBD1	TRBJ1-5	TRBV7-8	CASSREESLGQGINQPQHF	TGTGCCAGCAGCAGAGAGGAGAGTCTGGGACAGGGGATCAATCAGCCCCAGCATTTT
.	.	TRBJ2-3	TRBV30	CAWSVRLWGRSTDTQYF	TGTGCCTGGAGTGTACGGTTGTGGGGAAGGAGCACAGATACGCAGTATTTT
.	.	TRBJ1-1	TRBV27	CASSRWTAPNTEAFF	TGTGCCAGCAGTAGATGGACCGCTCCTAACACTGAAGCTTTCTTT
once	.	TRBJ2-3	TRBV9	CASSGHVPGRTRVTTDTQYF	TGTGCCAGCAGCGGCCACGTTCCGGGACGGACCCGGGTGACCACAGATACGCAGTATTTT
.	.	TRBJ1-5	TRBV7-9	CASSHNRDQPQHF	TGTGCCAGCAGCCACAACAGGGATCAGCCCCAGCATTTT
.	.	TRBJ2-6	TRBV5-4	CASSLVRGAEGANVLTF	TGTGCCAGCAGCTTGGTGAGGGGCGCGGAAGGGGCCAACGTCCTGACTTTC
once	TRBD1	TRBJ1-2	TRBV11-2	CASSPIGGSYGYTF	TGTGCCAGCAGCCCCATAGGGGGCAGCTATGGCTACACCTTC
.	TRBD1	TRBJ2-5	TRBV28	CASSLWGTGDFGETQYF	TGTGCCAGCAGTTTATGGGGGACAGGGGACTTTGGGGAGACCCAGTACTTC
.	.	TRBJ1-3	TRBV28	CASSFASFGTHSGNTIYF	TGTGCCAGCAGTTTCGCGTCCTTTGGGACACACTCTGGAAACACCATATATTTT
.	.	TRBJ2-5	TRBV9	CASSVGPAAYQETQYF	TGTGCCAGCAGCGTAGGCCCAGCGGCGTACCAAGAGACCCAGTACTTC
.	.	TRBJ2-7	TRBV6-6	CARRVPGEASEQYF	TGTGCCAGAAGGGTTCCCGGGGAAGCTTCCGAGCAGTACTTC
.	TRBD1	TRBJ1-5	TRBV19	CASRRGQLNQPQHF	TGTGCCAGTAGAAGGGGACAGCTCAATCAGCCCCAGCATTTT
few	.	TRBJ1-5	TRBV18	CASSPPGHQPQHF	TGTGCCAGCTCACCCCCCGGGCATCAGCCCCAGCATTTT
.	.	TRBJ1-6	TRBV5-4	CATQENSPLHF	TGTGCCACGCAGGAGAATTCACCCCTCCACTTT
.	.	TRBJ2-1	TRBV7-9	CASSHPPTGINEQFF	TGTGCCAGCAGCCACCCCCCAACAGGGATCAATGAGCAGTTCTTC
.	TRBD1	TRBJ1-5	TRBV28	CASTKSSGQGAPTNQPQHF	TGTGCCAGCACCAAGTCCTCCGGGCAGGGGGCCCCCACCAATCAGCCCCAGCATTTT
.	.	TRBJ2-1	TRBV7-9	CASSLAGLNEQFF	TGTGCCAGCAGCTTAGCCGGTCTCAATGAGCAGTTCTTC
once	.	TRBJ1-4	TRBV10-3	CAISEGEKLFF	TGTGCCATCAGTGAAGGGGAAAAACTGTTTTTT
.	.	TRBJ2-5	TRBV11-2	CASSPRVFLVQETQYF	TGTGCCAGCAGCCCTAGGGTGTTTTTGGTACAAGAGACCCAGTACTTC
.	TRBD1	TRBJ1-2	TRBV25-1	CASSGTAGTGVYGYTF	TGTGCCAGCAGTGGAACTGCCGGGACAGGGGTCTATGGCTACACCTTC
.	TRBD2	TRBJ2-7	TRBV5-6	CASSLILAGDQYEQYF	TGTGCCAGCAGCTTGATCCTAGCGGGAGATCAATACGAGCAGTACTTC
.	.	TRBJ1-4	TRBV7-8	CASSNKEGTNEKLFF	TGTGCCAGCAGCAATAAAGAAGGGACTAATGAAAAACTGTTTTTT
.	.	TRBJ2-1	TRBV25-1	CASTHSPTGVSNEQFF	TGTGCCAGCACTCATTCCCCCACGGGAGTAAGCAATGAGCAGTTCTTC
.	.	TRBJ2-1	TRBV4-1	CASSQATTQHNEQFF	TGCGCCAGCAGCCAAGCGACTACCCAGCACAATGAGCAGTTCTTC
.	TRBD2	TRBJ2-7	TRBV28	CAITPSGGPYEQYF	TGTGCCATCACCCCTAGCGGGGGGCCCTACGAGCAGTACTTC
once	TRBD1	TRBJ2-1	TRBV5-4	CASNNPGQRYNEQFF	TGTGCCAGCAACAACCCGGGACAGAGATACAATGAGCAGTTCTTC
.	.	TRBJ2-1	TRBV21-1	CASSKVHRSSYNEQFF	TGTGCCAGCAGCAAAGTCCATAGGAGCTCCTACAATGAGCAGTTCTTC
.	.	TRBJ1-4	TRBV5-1	CASSLAGTTNEKLFF	TGCGCCAGCAGCTTGGCAGGGACAACTAATGAAAAACTGTTTTTT
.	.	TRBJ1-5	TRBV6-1	CASSFVSERNQPQHF	TGTGCCAGCAGCTTTGTTAGCGAGCGCAATCAGCCCCAGCATTTT
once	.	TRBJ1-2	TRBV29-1	CSVERDTYGYTF	TGCAGCGTTGAAAGGGACACCTATGGCTACACCTTC
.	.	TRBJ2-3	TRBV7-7	CASSLGSKDTQYF	TGTGCTAGCAGCTTAGGGTCCAAAGATACGCAGTATTTT
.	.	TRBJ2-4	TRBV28	CASSLSRGADIQYF	TGTGCCAGCAGTTTAAGCAGGGGTGCGGACATTCAGTACTTC
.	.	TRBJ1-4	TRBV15	CATSTDSYEKLFF	TGTGCCACCAGCACGGACAGTTATGAAAAACTGTTTTTT
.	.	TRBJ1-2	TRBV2	CASGPRGPTNYGYTF	TGTGCCAGCGGCCCGCGGGGGCCAACTAACTATGGCTACACCTTC
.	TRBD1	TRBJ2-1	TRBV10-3	CAINKGQGNYEQFF	TGTGCCATCAATAAAGGACAGGGTAACTATGAGCAGTTCTTC
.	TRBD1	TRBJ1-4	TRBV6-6	CASSYGDSSNEKLFF	TGTGCCAGCAGTTATGGGGACAGCTCTAATGAAAAACTGTTTTTT
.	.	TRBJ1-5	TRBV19	CASNRGEGNQPQHF	TGTGCCAGTAATAGAGGGGAGGGCAATCAGCCCCAGCATTTT
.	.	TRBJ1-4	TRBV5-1	CASREGGAREKLFF	TGCGCCAGCCGGGAAGGAGGGGCGCGTGAAAAACTGTTTTTT
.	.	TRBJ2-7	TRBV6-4	CASNPRDPRNPSSYEQYF	TGTGCCAGCAACCCCCGGGACCCCCGAAACCCGAGCTCCTACGAGCAGTACTTC
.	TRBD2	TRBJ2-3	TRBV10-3	CAISESGGRLTDTQYF	TGTGCCATCAGTGAGTCGGGGGGGAGACTCACAGATACGCAGTATTTT
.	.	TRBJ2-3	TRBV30	CAWGDSTDTQYF	TGTGCCTGGGGGGACAGCACAGATACGCAGTATTTT
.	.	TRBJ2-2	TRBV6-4	CASSEGTHTGELFF	TGTGCCAGCAGTGAAGGGACACACACCGGGGAGCTGTTTTTT
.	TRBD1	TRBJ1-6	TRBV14	CASSQIHGTGGFGNSPLHF	TGTGCCAGCAGCCAAATCCATGGGACAGGGGGCTTCGGGAATTCACCCCTCCACTTT
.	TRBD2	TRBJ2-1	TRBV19	CASSISPGGEAYNEQFF	TGTGCCAGTAGTATTTCCCCTGGGGGGGAGGCATACAATGAGCAGTTCTTC
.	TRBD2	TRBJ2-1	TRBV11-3	CASSPRGTGGHNEQFF	TGTGCCAGCAGCCCCCGGGGGACGGGAGGTCACAATGAGCAGTTCTTC
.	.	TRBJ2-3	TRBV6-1	CASSDNADTQYF	TGTGCCAGCAGTGATAACGCAGATACGCAGTATTTT
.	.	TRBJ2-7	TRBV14	CASSPGTWSYEQYF	TGTGCCAGCAGCCCCGGGACTTGGTCCTACGAGCAGTACTTC
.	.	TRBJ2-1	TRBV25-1	CASSGSAREYNEQFF	TGTGCCAGCAGTGGTAGCGCGAGGGAATACAATGAGCAGTTCTTC
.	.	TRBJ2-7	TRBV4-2	CASSQDIGLASSYEQYF	TGTGCCAGCAGCCAAGATATAGGGTTGGCTAGCTCCTACGAGCAGTACTTC
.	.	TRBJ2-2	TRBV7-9	CAITTGSKNTGELFF	TGTGCCATCACCACTGGGAGCAAGAACACCGGGGAGCTGTTTTTT
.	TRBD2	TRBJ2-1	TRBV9	CASSPSPLEGLAGSSSYNEQFF	TGTGCCAGCAGTCCTTCCCCCCTAGAGGGGCTAGCGGGAAGTTCCTCCTACAATGAGCAGTTCTTC